This TCR beta chain was recorded in a study of T cell responses to AZD1222 COVID-19 vaccine. In the study overall: Combined were second doses at about 4 or about 12 weeks.

This clone was detected only a few times. Its antigen is not identified. Study results and caveats: Spike was spanned by vaccine-associated CD4 TCRs, which were dominant at 160-218 and 743-854. Spike-specific TCR breadth and depth went up after people got two AZD1222 doses.

The method was immunoSEQ multiplex PCR; TCRdb's version includes in-frame clones alone and lacks a portion of them. The sample includes 170,000 or so clones, 75% to 95% of them seen just once. V lost 2 bases and J lost 2, with 3 bases in between. The CDR3 covers 12 residues. Germline-derived CDR1 and CDR2 are SGHAT and FQNNGV. The rearrangement uses TRBV11-2 and TRBJ1-1; no clear D gene. Sequenced material: peripheral blood, taken on day 0 of AZD1222 vaccination. The sequence came from an adult in good health. CDR3 region: CASSLINTEAFF. The CDR3 region has the DNA TGTGCCAGCAGCTTAATAAACACTGAAGCTTTCTTT.